This record covers a single T cell receptor beta chain. Profiling relied on immunoSEQ multiplex PCR, and the TCRdb table lists in-frame clones only, not all of them. This sample has about 160,000 clones, with roughly nine tenths found just once. These data come from a study of T cell responses to AZD1222 COVID-19 vaccine. The CDR3 has 13 residues. The germline gives CDR1 MNHEY, CDR2 SMNVEV (reference sequence). V was shortened by 3 bases and J by 4 bases, with 9 bases between the two germline ends. The material was peripheral blood, obtained 28 days after the second AZD1222 dose. The rearrangement uses TRBV27 and TRBJ1-2, with D tentatively TRBD1 (5 bases). The sequence was collected from an adult who received the AZD1222 COVID-19 vaccine. This CDR3 reads CASSLRGLYGYTF. The CDR3 DNA is TGTGCCAGCAGTTTGCGGGGACTCTATGGCTACACCTTC.